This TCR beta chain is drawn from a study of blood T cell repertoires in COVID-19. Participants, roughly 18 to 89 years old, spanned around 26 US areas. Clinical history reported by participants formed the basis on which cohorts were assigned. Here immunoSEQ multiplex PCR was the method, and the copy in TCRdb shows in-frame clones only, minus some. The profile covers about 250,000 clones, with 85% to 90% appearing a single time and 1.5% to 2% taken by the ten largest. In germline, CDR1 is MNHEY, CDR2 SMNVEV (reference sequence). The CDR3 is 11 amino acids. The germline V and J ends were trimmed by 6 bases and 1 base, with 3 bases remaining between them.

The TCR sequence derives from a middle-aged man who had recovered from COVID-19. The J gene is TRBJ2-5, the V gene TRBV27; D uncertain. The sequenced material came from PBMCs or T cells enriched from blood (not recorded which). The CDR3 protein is CASSLQETQYF. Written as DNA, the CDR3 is TGTGCCAGCAGCCTCCAAGAGACCCAGTACTTC.